These 13 T cell receptor beta chains originate from one sample sequenced in a study of T cell changes during pregnancy in multiple sclerosis. This table comes from immunoSEQ multiplex PCR, and its TCRdb copy is limited to in-frame clones, with some not included. The repertoire holds tens of thousands of clones, with about nine tenths as singletons. The starting material was CD4+ T cells from peripheral blood mononuclear cells, obtained after pregnancy. These receptors came from a female donor with multiple sclerosis, enrolled in a pregnancy study.

Only one count was recorded for this clone. This chain uses TRBV19 with TRBJ1-2; the D gene is possibly TRBD1 (5 bases). V was pared by 6 bases and J by 3 bases, with 14 bases between. The CDR3 sequence is 14 residues long. The germline V gene encodes CDR1 LNHDA and CDR2 SQIVND (reference sequence). The CDR3: CASRPVGGDYGYTF. In nucleotides, the CDR3 is TGTGCCAGTAGGCCTGTAGGAGGGGACTATGGCTACACCTTC.

This chain connects TRBV6-5 to TRBJ2-7, with 9 bases fitting TRBD1. Per the germline V gene, CDR1 is MNHEY and CDR2 is SVGAGI. The CDR3 extends over 15 amino acids. The ends lost 6 bases at V and 3 bases at J; junction bases unmatched: 9. In nucleotides, the CDR3 is TGTGCCAGCAGACAACAGGGGGCGAATCGCTACGAGCAGTACTTC. It specifies CASRQQGANRYEQYF.

The chain is built from TRBV28 and TRBJ1-6, with a tentative D call TRBD1 (5 bases). CDR1 is MDHEN, CDR2 SYDVKM, per germline. This CDR3 has 15 residues. V was shortened by 2 bases and J by 7 bases, with 12 bases between the two germline ends. CDR3 sequence: CASSLLGAANSPLHF. The CDR3 DNA sequence: TGTGCCAGCAGTTTACTAGGGGCGGCGAATTCACCCCTCCACTTT.

This rearrangement joins TRBV5-1 to TRBJ2-1; D remains unclear. The germline V gene encodes CDR1 SGHRS and CDR2 YFSETQ. Trimming cost V 0 bases and J 0 bases, with 13 bases left between them. There are 17 residues in the CDR3. The CDR3 is CASSLVERRSSYNEQFF. CDR3 nucleotide sequence: TGCGCCAGCAGCTTGGTGGAGCGACGAAGCTCCTACAATGAGCAGTTCTTC.

This clone was seen just once. This chain links TRBV27 with TRBJ1-6, with D tentatively TRBD1 (6 bases). The CDR3 sequence is 14 residues long. Germline loops: CDR1 MNHEY, CDR2 SMNVEV (reference sequence). V shed 5 bases and J shed 5 bases, with 10 bases lying between them. The CDR3 bases are TGTGCCAGCAGTCGGGACAATGATAATTCACCCCTCCACTTT. This gives the protein CASSRDNDNSPLHF.

The genes are TRBV7-2 and TRBJ2-1, with TRBD1 matching over 7 bases. Germline values: CDR1 SGHTA, CDR2 FQGNSA. The junction had 7 bases not matched to a gene; V was cut back by 5 bases and J by 9 bases. CDR3 size: 13 residues. CDR3 amino acids: CASSATGVAEQFF. The CDR3 coding sequence is TGTGCCAGCAGCGCAACAGGGGTGGCTGAGCAGTTCTTC.

The V call is TRBV2, the J call TRBJ1-5; the match to TRBD1 covers 7 bases. The CDR3 runs to 14 residues. After removal of 6 bases from V and 2 bases from J, the junction contained 4 bases not matched to a gene. Germline CDR1 and CDR2: SNHLY and FYNNEI. The CDR3 coding sequence is TGTGCCAGCAGCGGGGGACAGCGCAATCAGCCCCAGCATTTT. It encodes CASSGGQRNQPQHF.

This clone was observed a single time. This chain uses TRBV9 with TRBJ2-4, with TRBD1 matching 7 bases. Trimming removed 4 bases from V and 2 bases from J; junction bases left unmatched: 6. There are 15 residues in the CDR3. Looked up from germline, CDR1 is SGDLS and CDR2 is YYNGEE. The CDR3 DNA sequence: TGTGCCAGCAGCCCCCGGGACAGCTCCAAAAACATTCAGTACTTC. This codes for CASSPRDSSKNIQYF.

The chain employs TRBV6-1 and TRBJ1-6; D possibly corresponds to TRBD1 (6 bases). The V end lost 6 bases, the J end lost 7 bases, and 13 bases lay between the germline ends. Germline CDR1 and CDR2: MNHNS and SASEGT. The CDR3 loop spans 14 amino acids. Here the CDR3 reads CASRPQGWNSPLHF. The CDR3, as DNA: TGTGCCAGCAGACCGCAGGGGTGGAATTCACCCCTCCACTTT.

The V and J genes are TRBV9 and TRBJ2-7, with 7 bases lining up with TRBD1. The V gene's germline CDR1 is SGDLS and CDR2 YYNGEE. The junction had 2 bases not matched to a gene; V was cut back by 0 bases and J by 2 bases. The CDR3 has 14 amino acids. In DNA form, the CDR3 reads TGTGCCAGCAGCGTAGGCCAGGGGGCCTACGAGCAGTACTTC. It yields the protein CASSVGQGAYEQYF. Based on the CDR3 plus reference TRBV9 and TRBJ2-7, the full variable domain is DSGVTQTPKHLITATGQRVTLRCSPRSGDLSVYWYQQSLDQGLQFLIQYYNGEERAKGNILERFSAQQFPDLHSELNLSSLELGDSALYFCASSVGQGAYEQYFGPGTRLTVT.

The rearrangement joins TRBV9 to TRBJ1-5; maybe TRBD1 (5 bases). Trimming pared 10 bases from V and 1 base from J, leaving 18 bases between. The length of the CDR3 is 15 residues. CDR1 SGDLS and CDR2 YYNGEE come from the germline V gene. CDR3 sequence reads: CARPFTGVSNQPQHF. As DNA, the CDR3 is TGTGCCCGACCCTTTACGGGGGTCAGCAATCAGCCCCAGCATTTT.

This rearrangement joins TRBV9 to TRBJ2-3; 13 nucleotides match TRBD2. V dropped 4 bases and J dropped 2; count of bases not matched to a gene: 7. The length of the CDR3 is 17 residues. Germline assignment: CDR1 SGDLS and CDR2 YYNGEE. Here the CDR3 DNA reads TGTGCCAGCAGCCCGCTACTAGCGGGGGGGTACACAGATACGCAGTATTTT. This codes for CASSPLLAGGYTDTQYF.

This sequence joins TRBV29-1 and TRBJ1-3; D might be TRBD1 (5 bases). With 5 bases removed from V and 4 bases from J, the gap between germline ends came to 15 bases. This CDR3 has 14 residues. Germline V gene lookup returns CDR1 SQVTM and CDR2 ANQGSEA. CDR3 loop: CSVLGGVAGNTIYF. As DNA, the CDR3 is TGCAGCGTTCTGGGGGGGGTGGCAGGAAACACCATATATTTT.